This is a list of T cell receptor beta chains from one sample in a study of OX40 agonist ivuxolimab in advanced cancers. Here immunoSEQ multiplex PCR was the method, and the copy in TCRdb shows in-frame clones only, minus some. The repertoire holds around 50,000 clones, with around 87% as singletons. Sequenced here: CD4+ or CD8+ T cells sorted from blood, sampled in a trial of the OX40 agonist ivuxolimab. These TCRs come from an adult with an advanced solid tumor such as melanoma, head and neck, liver or kidney cancer. Both conserved end residues are part of each CDR3. The order of the fields is D gene, CDR3 length, clone size, V gene, J gene, CDR3 DNA, CDR3 protein. The D gene is left open where the match is weak. Size is omitted from some rows. Given values are once, few, many or a class for expanded clones.

D: NA
length: 14
size: NA
V: TRBV5-5
J: TRBJ2-7
DNA: TGTGCCAGCAGCTTGAGGTCAACAGGCTACGAGCAGTACTTC
CDR3: CASSLRSTGYEQYF

D: NA
length: 17
size: NA
V: TRBV7-2
J: TRBJ2-3
DNA: TGTGCCAGCAGCTTAGAACGGTCCCAGGCCGGGGCAGATACGCAGTATTTT
CDR3: CASSLERSQAGADTQYF

D: TRBD1
length: 14
size: NA
V: TRBV7-3
J: TRBJ1-2
DNA: TGTGCCAGCAGCTTCCGGGACAGGCCTTATGGCTACACCTTC
CDR3: CASSFRDRPYGYTF

D: NA
length: 14
size: NA
V: TRBV30
J: TRBJ2-2
DNA: TGTGCCTGGAGTGTCCCCGTATACACCGGGGAGCTGTTTTTT
CDR3: CAWSVPVYTGELFF

D: NA
length: 16
size: NA
V: TRBV11-2
J: TRBJ2-5
DNA: TGTGCCAGCAGCTTAGGAAGACGACATCCGCGGGGGACCCAGTACTTC
CDR3: CASSLGRRHPRGTQYF

D: NA
length: 14
size: NA
V: TRBV10-2
J: TRBJ2-3
DNA: TGCGCCAGCAGTGAGGCAGGGGCGGAAGATACGCAGTATTTT
CDR3: CASSEAGAEDTQYF

D: NA
length: 19
size: few
V: TRBV7-9
J: TRBJ2-4
DNA: TGTGCCAGCAGCTTGGATGGCTTGGGACTCAAGGGGGCCAAAAACATTCAGTACTTC
CDR3: CASSLDGLGLKGAKNIQYF

D: NA
length: 16
size: NA
V: TRBV2
J: TRBJ1-5
DNA: TGTGCCAGCAGTCGATTTACAGGGAATAGCAATCAGCCCCAGCATTTT
CDR3: CASSRFTGNSNQPQHF

D: TRBD2
length: 17
size: NA
V: TRBV7-2
J: TRBJ2-5
DNA: TGTGCCAGCAGCTTTCTTGAGCGGGAAGGAGGGGCGGTGACCCAGTACTTC
CDR3: CASSFLEREGGAVTQYF

D: NA
length: 15
size: NA
V: TRBV10-3
J: TRBJ2-7
DNA: TGTGCCATCAGTTCCGGGAATAGGGAGTCCTACGAGCAGTACTTC
CDR3: CAISSGNRESYEQYF

D: TRBD2
length: 15
size: NA
V: TRBV7-2
J: TRBJ2-3
DNA: TGTGCCAGCAGCTTGCGGCGGGGGGGGTCGGATACGCAGTATTTT
CDR3: CASSLRRGGSDTQYF

D: TRBD1
length: 14
size: NA
V: TRBV4-1
J: TRBJ1-6
DNA: TGCGCCAGCAGCCAAGTACAGGGGAATTCACCCCTCCACTTT
CDR3: CASSQVQGNSPLHF

D: TRBD1
length: 17
size: NA
V: TRBV2
J: TRBJ2-2
DNA: TGTGCCAGCAGTGCGCAGGGGGCGATTGTGGGCACCGGGGAGCTGTTTTTT
CDR3: CASSAQGAIVGTGELFF

D: TRBD2
length: 16
size: NA
V: TRBV2
J: TRBJ2-1
DNA: TGTGCCAGCAGGGTAGGGTTGGCGGGGGGGGTCAATGAGCAGTTCTTC
CDR3: CASRVGLAGGVNEQFF

D: NA
length: 13
size: NA
V: TRBV5-1
J: TRBJ2-1
DNA: TGCGCCAGCAGCTTAGGGTCCTCCAATGAGCAGTTCTTC
CDR3: CASSLGSSNEQFF

D: NA
length: 16
size: few
V: TRBV6-6
J: TRBJ2-7
DNA: TGTGCCAGCAGTTACGCCGACAGAGCCCTCTCCTACGAGCAGTACTTC
CDR3: CASSYADRALSYEQYF

D: TRBD2
length: 16
size: NA
V: TRBV5-6
J: TRBJ2-2
DNA: TGTGCCAGCAGCTTGGGCCGGACTAGCGGACGCGGGGAGCTGTTTTTT
CDR3: CASSLGRTSGRGELFF

D: TRBD1
length: 15
size: few
V: TRBV9
J: TRBJ1-1
DNA: TGTGCCAGCAGCGGAAGCAGGGGGAAGAACACTGAAGCTTTCTTT
CDR3: CASSGSRGKNTEAFF

D: NA
length: 14
size: once
V: TRBV7-9
J: TRBJ2-3
DNA: TGTGCCAGCAGCTCGACGGGTAGCACAGATACGCAGTATTTT
CDR3: CASSSTGSTDTQYF

D: NA
length: 13
size: once
V: TRBV6-4
J: TRBJ2-1
DNA: TGTGCCAGCAGTGAGGACAGATACAATGAGCAGTTCTTC
CDR3: CASSEDRYNEQFF

D: NA
length: 12
size: few
V: TRBV5-6
J: TRBJ1-1
DNA: TGTGCCAGCAGCTTTGGGTACACTGAAGCTTTCTTT
CDR3: CASSFGYTEAFF

D: NA
length: 18
size: NA
V: TRBV7-2
J: TRBJ2-6
DNA: TGTGCCAGCCGAGGTGGGGTATTAGCGAGCTCTGGGGCCAACGTCCTGACTTTC
CDR3: CASRGGVLASSGANVLTF

D: NA
length: 14
size: NA
V: TRBV7-2
J: TRBJ2-2
DNA: TGTGCCAGCAGCTTACGCCCAGAAACCGGGGAGCTGTTTTTT
CDR3: CASSLRPETGELFF

D: NA
length: 16
size: NA
V: TRBV28
J: TRBJ1-3
DNA: TGTGCCAGCAGTGGAGGTTTACTGTTCTCTGGAAACACCATATATTTT
CDR3: CASSGGLLFSGNTIYF

D: TRBD1
length: 12
size: NA
V: TRBV30
J: TRBJ1-1
DNA: TGTGCCTGCCGGGACAGGGACGCTGAAGCTTTCTTT
CDR3: CACRDRDAEAFF

D: TRBD1
length: 17
size: NA
V: TRBV4-1
J: TRBJ2-2
DNA: TGCGCCAGCAGCCATCCCCCGACAGGGTATCCGACCGGGGAGCTGTTTTTT
CDR3: CASSHPPTGYPTGELFF

D: TRBD1
length: 16
size: NA
V: TRBV28
J: TRBJ1-1
DNA: TGTGCCAGCAGTTCGCCGGGACAGGGTCCAAGAGGTGAGGCTTTCTTT
CDR3: CASSSPGQGPRGEAFF

D: NA
length: 10
size: NA
V: TRBV20-1
J: TRBJ2-5
DNA: TGCAGTGCTAAAAAAGAGACCCAGTACTTC
CDR3: CSAKKETQYF

D: NA
length: 16
size: NA
V: TRBV11-1
J: TRBJ2-1
DNA: TGTGCCAGCAGCTTAGTAAGCCGGCAGGTTGGCAATGAGCAGTTCTTC
CDR3: CASSLVSRQVGNEQFF

D: NA
length: 14
size: NA
V: TRBV28
J: TRBJ1-1
DNA: TGTGCCAGCGGTCAACTACACAGGAACACTGAAGCTTTCTTT
CDR3: CASGQLHRNTEAFF

D: TRBD1
length: 13
size: NA
V: TRBV10-1
J: TRBJ2-7
DNA: TGCGCCAGCAGTGAGGAGGGGGCGAGCGAGCAGTACTTC
CDR3: CASSEEGASEQYF

D: TRBD1
length: 15
size: NA
V: TRBV5-6
J: TRBJ1-4
DNA: TGTGCCAGCAGCGATGGGACAGGGGTGAGGGAAAAACTGTTTTTT
CDR3: CASSDGTGVREKLFF

D: NA
length: 13
size: NA
V: TRBV6-1
J: TRBJ1-1
DNA: TGTGCCAGCACGAGAGGACAGAACACTGAAGCTTTCTTT
CDR3: CASTRGQNTEAFF

D: TRBD1
length: 14
size: many
V: TRBV28
J: TRBJ2-5
DNA: TGTGCCAGCGCTCTGGGCAGGGGGCAAGAGACCCAGTACTTC
CDR3: CASALGRGQETQYF

D: NA
length: 11
size: NA
V: TRBV20-1
J: TRBJ2-7
DNA: TGCAGTGCTGGGACCAGCTACGAGCAGTACTTC
CDR3: CSAGTSYEQYF

D: NA
length: 18
size: NA
V: TRBV6-1
J: TRBJ2-7
DNA: TGTGCCAGCAGTGAAGTACCTCAGACAGGCTCTCCTTCCTACGAGCAGTACTTC
CDR3: CASSEVPQTGSPSYEQYF

D: NA
length: 15
size: NA
V: TRBV18
J: TRBJ1-2
DNA: TGTGCCAGCTCATCGACAGGACCGGGAATCTATGGCTACACCTTC
CDR3: CASSSTGPGIYGYTF

D: NA
length: 15
size: NA
V: TRBV7-6
J: TRBJ1-6
DNA: TGTGCCAGCAGCTTAGGAGGGGCCTATAATTCACCCCTCCACTTT
CDR3: CASSLGGAYNSPLHF

D: NA
length: 14
size: NA
V: TRBV27
J: TRBJ1-3
DNA: TGTGCCAGCAGTTTCTCCCACTCTGGAAACACCATATATTTT
CDR3: CASSFSHSGNTIYF

D: NA
length: 11
size: NA
V: TRBV2
J: TRBJ2-5
DNA: TGTGCCAGCAGACAGGGAGAGACCCAGTACTTC
CDR3: CASRQGETQYF

D: NA
length: 13
size: NA
V: TRBV28
J: TRBJ1-1
DNA: TGTGCCAGCAGTTTGAGGGGCCGGGTAGAAGCTTTCTTT
CDR3: CASSLRGRVEAFF

D: TRBD2
length: 15
size: few
V: TRBV2
J: TRBJ2-5
DNA: TGTGCCAGCAGTGTCGGCGGGGGGGCCGGAGAGACCCAGTACTTC
CDR3: CASSVGGGAGETQYF

D: TRBD2
length: 15
size: NA
V: TRBV18
J: TRBJ2-7
DNA: TGTGCCAGCTCACTCGGACTAGCGAAGACCTACGAGCAGTACTTC
CDR3: CASSLGLAKTYEQYF

D: TRBD1
length: 17
size: once
V: TRBV28
J: TRBJ2-3
DNA: TGTGCCAGCAGTTACACGCGACAGGGGGCAAGCACAGATACGCAGTATTTT
CDR3: CASSYTRQGASTDTQYF